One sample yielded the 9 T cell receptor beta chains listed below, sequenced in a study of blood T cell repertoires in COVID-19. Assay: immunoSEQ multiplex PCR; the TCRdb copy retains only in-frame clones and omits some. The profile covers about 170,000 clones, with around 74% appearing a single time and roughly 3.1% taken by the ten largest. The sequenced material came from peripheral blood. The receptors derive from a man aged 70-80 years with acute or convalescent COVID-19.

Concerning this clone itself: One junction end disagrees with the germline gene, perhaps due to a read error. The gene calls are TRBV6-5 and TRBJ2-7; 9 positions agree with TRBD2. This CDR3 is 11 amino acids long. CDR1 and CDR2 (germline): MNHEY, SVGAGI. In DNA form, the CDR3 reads TGTGCCAGCCTTAGCGGGGGCCCCGTTCACTTC. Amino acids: CASLSGGPVHF.

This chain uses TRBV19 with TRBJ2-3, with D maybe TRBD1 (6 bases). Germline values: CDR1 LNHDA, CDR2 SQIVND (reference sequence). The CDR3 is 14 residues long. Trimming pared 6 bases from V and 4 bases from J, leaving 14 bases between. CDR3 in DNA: TGTGCCAGTAGGAACCAGGGGAGCGCAGATACGCAGTATTTT. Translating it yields CASRNQGSADTQYF.

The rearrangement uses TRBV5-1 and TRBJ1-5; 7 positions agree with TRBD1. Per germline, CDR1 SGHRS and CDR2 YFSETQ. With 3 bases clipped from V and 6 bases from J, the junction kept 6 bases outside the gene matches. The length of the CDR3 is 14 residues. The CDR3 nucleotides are TGCGCCAGCAGCTCACAGGGGTACAGTCAGCCCCAGCATTTT. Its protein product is CASSSQGYSQPQHF.

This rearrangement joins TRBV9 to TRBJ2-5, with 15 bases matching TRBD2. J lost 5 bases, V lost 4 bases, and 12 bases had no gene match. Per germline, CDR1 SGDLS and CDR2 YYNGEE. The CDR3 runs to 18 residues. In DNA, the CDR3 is TGTGCCAGCAGCTCGGATGGACTAGCGGGGGGGCCTGGGGAGACCCAGTACTTC. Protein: CASSSDGLAGGPGETQYF.

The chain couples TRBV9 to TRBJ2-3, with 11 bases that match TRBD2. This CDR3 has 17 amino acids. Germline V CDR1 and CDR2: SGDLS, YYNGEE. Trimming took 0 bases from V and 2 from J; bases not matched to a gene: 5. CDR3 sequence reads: CASSVEVAGGYTDTQYF. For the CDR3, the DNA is TGTGCCAGCAGCGTAGAAGTAGCGGGGGGGTACACAGATACGCAGTATTTT.

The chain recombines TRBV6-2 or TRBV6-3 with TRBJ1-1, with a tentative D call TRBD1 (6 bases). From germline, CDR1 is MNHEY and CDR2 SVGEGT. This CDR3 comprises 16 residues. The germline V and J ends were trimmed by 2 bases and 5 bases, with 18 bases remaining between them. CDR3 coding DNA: TGTGCCAGCAGTTACCCGCCGGGACAACGCCGTACTGAAGCTTTCTTT. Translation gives CASSYPPGQRRTEAFF.

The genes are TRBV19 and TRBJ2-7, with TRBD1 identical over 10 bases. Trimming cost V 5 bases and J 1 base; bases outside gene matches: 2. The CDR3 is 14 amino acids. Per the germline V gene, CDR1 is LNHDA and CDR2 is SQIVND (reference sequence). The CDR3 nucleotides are TGTGCCAGTAGTTTGGGACAGGGGTCCTACGAGCAGTACTTC. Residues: CASSLGQGSYEQYF. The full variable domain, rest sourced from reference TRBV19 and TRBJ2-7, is DGGITQSPKYLFRKEGQNVTLSCEQNLNHDAMYWYRQDPGQGLRLIYYSQIVNDFQKGDIAEGYSVSREKKESFPLTVTSAQKNPTAFYLCASSLGQGSYEQYFGPGTRLTVT.

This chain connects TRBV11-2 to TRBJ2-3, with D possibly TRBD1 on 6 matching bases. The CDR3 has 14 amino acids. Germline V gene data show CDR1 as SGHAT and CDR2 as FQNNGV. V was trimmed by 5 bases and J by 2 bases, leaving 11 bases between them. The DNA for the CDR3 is TGTGCCAGCAGCAAACAGGGTTTCACAGATACGCAGTATTTT. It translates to CASSKQGFTDTQYF.

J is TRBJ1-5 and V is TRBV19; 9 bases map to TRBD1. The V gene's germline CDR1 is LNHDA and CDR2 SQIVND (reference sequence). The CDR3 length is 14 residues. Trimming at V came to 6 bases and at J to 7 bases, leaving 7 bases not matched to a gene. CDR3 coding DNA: TGTGCCAGTAGCGAAACAGGGGGCGGGCAGCCCCAGCATTTT. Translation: CASSETGGGQPQHF.